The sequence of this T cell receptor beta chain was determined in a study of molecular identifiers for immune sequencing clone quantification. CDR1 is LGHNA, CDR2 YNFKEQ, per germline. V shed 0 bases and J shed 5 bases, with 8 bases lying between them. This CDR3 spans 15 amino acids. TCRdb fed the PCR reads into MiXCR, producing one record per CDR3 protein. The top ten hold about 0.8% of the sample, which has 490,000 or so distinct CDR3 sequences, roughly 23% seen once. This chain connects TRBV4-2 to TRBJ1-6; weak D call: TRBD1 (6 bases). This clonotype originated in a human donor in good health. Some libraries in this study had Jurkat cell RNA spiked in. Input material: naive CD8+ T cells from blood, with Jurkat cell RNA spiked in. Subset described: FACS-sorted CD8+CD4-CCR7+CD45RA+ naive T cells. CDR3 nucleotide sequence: TGTGCCAGCAGCCAAGATGCAGGGGATAATTCACCCCTCCACTTT. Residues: CASSQDAGDNSPLHF.